The 3 T cell receptor beta chains in this list originate from one sample, sequenced in a study of cytomegalovirus exposure and HLA in healthy donors. Assay: immunoSEQ multiplex PCR; the TCRdb copy retains only in-frame clones and omits some. The sample includes about 280,000 clones, approximately 87% of them seen just once. Sequencing was done on a sample of PBMCs. The source of these receptors is a woman aged 18-29 years in good health and CMV-seronegative.

This chain uses TRBV5-6 with TRBJ2-7, with 9 bases fitting TRBD1. From germline, CDR1 is SGHDT and CDR2 YYEEEE. This CDR3 comprises 17 residues. V lost 4 bases to trimming and J lost 6 bases; unmatched junction nucleotides: 17. This chain's CDR3 is CASSGTGEGQGDIEQYF. CDR3 sequence (DNA): TGTGCCAGCAGCGGAACCGGGGAGGGACAGGGTGATATCGAGCAGTACTTC. The full variable domain, its missing parts supplied by reference TRBV5-6 and TRBJ2-7, is DAGVTQSPTHLIKTRGQQVTLRCSPKSGHDTVSWYQQALGQGPQFIFQYYEEEERQRGNFPDRFSGHQFPNYSSELNVNALLLGDSALYLCASSGTGEGQGDIEQYFGPGTRLTVT.

The V gene is TRBV5-6, the J gene TRBJ2-7; D might be TRBD1 (6 bases). Trimming stripped 3 bases from V and 2 bases from J, with 6 bases between. This CDR3 spans 12 amino acids. CDR1 and CDR2 (germline): SGHDT, YYEEEE. This chain's CDR3 is CASSSGAYEQYF. DNA for the CDR3: TGTGCCAGCAGCTCAGGGGCCTACGAGCAGTACTTC. The entire variable domain, with the rest obtained from reference TRBV5-6 and TRBJ2-7, is as follows: DAGVTQSPTHLIKTRGQQVTLRCSPKSGHDTVSWYQQALGQGPQFIFQYYEEEERQRGNFPDRFSGHQFPNYSSELNVNALLLGDSALYLCASSSGAYEQYFGPGTRLTVT.

The rearrangement joins TRBV4-3 to TRBJ2-3; a weak D match, TRBD2 (6 bases). This CDR3 spans 15 amino acids. Trimming took 3 bases from V and 1 from J, leaving 11 bases between them. Per germline, CDR1 LGHNA and CDR2 YSLEER. The CDR3 sequence is CASSQRGQGTDTQYF. The CDR3 nucleotides read TGCGCCAGCAGCCAGCGGGGCCAGGGCACAGATACGCAGTATTTT.